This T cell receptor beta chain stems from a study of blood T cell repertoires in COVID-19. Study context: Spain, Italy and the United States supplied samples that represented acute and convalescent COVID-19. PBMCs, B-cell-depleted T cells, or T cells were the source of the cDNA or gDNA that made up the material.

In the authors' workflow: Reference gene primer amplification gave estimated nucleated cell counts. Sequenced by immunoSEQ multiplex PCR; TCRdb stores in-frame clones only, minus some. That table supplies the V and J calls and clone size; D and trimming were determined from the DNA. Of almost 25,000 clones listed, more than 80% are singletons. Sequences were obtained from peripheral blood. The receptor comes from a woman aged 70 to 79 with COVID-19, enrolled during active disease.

The CDR3 nucleotides are TGTGCCAGCAGCCAAGTGACAGGGGACCCGACTCTTGCAAACATTCAGTACTTC. Translating gives CASSQVTGDPTLANIQYF. This chain joins TRBV3-1 (or the pseudogene TRBV3-2) and TRBJ2-4; 8 bases line up with TRBD1. V shed 1 base, J shed 6 bases, and the junction held 14 bases outside the gene matches. The germline gives CDR1 LGHDT, CDR2 YNNKEL (reference sequence). This CDR3 contains 18 residues.